This passage covers 24 T cell receptor beta chains from one sample sequenced in a study of cytomegalovirus exposure and HLA in healthy donors. 13 Jbeta primers and 60 Vbeta primers were used for the PCR. The protocol was immunoSEQ multiplex PCR, while the TCRdb copy is restricted to in-frame clones and leaves out a portion. The repertoire holds 100,000 to 150,000 clones, with approximately 80% as singletons. Sample: PBMCs. The receptors shown here come from a female donor in good health and CMV-seronegative.

The genes are TRBV7-3 and TRBJ2-1; D possibly corresponds to TRBD2 (5 bases). Germline assignment: CDR1 SGHTA and CDR2 FQGTGA. The CDR3 spans 14 residues. V shed 5 bases and J shed 2 bases, with 10 bases lying between them. The CDR3 reads CASSPTGTYNEQFF. The CDR3 region has the DNA TGTGCCAGCAGCCCCACGGGGACCTACAATGAGCAGTTCTTC.

The V gene is TRBV6-5, the J gene TRBJ2-2, with 12 nucleotides matching TRBD2. Trimming took 8 bases from V and 7 from J; bases not matched to a gene: 5. The CDR3 is made up of 14 amino acids. Germline values: CDR1 MNHEY, CDR2 SVGAGI. Here the CDR3 reads CASGVTSGSGELFF. The CDR3, as DNA: TGTGCCAGCGGGGTGACTAGCGGGAGCGGGGAGCTGTTTTTT.

The chain is built from TRBV20-1 and TRBJ1-2, with a tentative D call TRBD1 (6 bases). The CDR3 contains 11 residues. Germline CDR1 and CDR2: DFQATT and SNEGSKA (reference sequence). Trimming took off 5 bases at V and 8 bases at J, with 12 bases between the two ends. CDR3 nucleotides: TGCAGTGCTGGTGACAGGCCAGGCTACACCTTC. Translated, it gives CSAGDRPGYTF.

The genes are TRBV2 and TRBJ1-1; TRBD1 matches 7 bases. The CDR3 contains 14 residues. V gave up 7 bases and J gave up 3 bases; unmatched junction bases: 8. The germline V gene has CDR1 SNHLY and CDR2 FYNNEI. The CDR3 sequence is CASTSDRRYTEAFF. The CDR3 nucleotides are TGTGCCAGCACCTCGGACAGGCGCTACACTGAAGCTTTCTTT.

This clone was seen just once. The chain joins TRBV18 to TRBJ2-3, with D possibly matching TRBD2 (6 bases). V was trimmed by 4 bases and J by 0 bases, leaving 11 bases between them. The CDR3 has 15 residues. The germline gives CDR1 KGHSH, CDR2 LQKENI. The CDR3 loop reads CASSRSGGSTDTQYF. CDR3 coding DNA: TGTGCCAGCTCACGCTCCGGGGGTAGCACAGATACGCAGTATTTT.

The rearrangement joins TRBV15 to TRBJ2-2; D is perhaps TRBD2 (6 bases). Deletions cut 4 bases from V and 0 bases from J, with 12 bases between. Germline-derived CDR1 and CDR2 are LNHNV and YYDKDF (reference sequence). The CDR3 runs to 16 residues. CDR3 sequence reads: CATSTPSVTNTGELFF. The CDR3 DNA sequence: TGTGCCACCAGCACCCCTAGCGTTACGAACACCGGGGAGCTGTTTTTT.

The J gene is TRBJ2-7, the V gene TRBV5-1; 8 nucleotides match TRBD2. The germline V gene has CDR1 SGHRS and CDR2 YFSETQ. This CDR3 contains 15 residues. The trim removed 4 bases at V and 0 bases at J, leaving 6 bases unmatched. CDR3 nucleotide sequence: TGCGCCAGCAGCGGATCTAGCGGGTACTCCTACGAGCAGTACTTC. It translates to CASSGSSGYSYEQYF.

The V gene is TRBV19, the J gene TRBJ2-3; tentatively, D is TRBD2 (6 bases). The CDR3 contains 15 residues. With 5 bases removed from V and 1 base from J, the gap between germline ends came to 13 bases. The germline gives CDR1 LNHDA, CDR2 SQIVND (reference sequence). CDR3 bases: TGTGCCAGTAGTCCCGGTTGGGGGGGCACAGATACGCAGTATTTT. Its translation: CASSPGWGGTDTQYF.

The table lists this clone with a count of one. This sequence joins TRBV19 and TRBJ1-1; tentative D call: TRBD1 (5 bases). CDR1 is LNHDA and CDR2 is SQIVND in the germline V gene (reference sequence). V gave up 9 bases and J gave up 5 bases, with 10 bases separating them. This CDR3 spans 11 amino acids. Written as DNA, the CDR3 is TGTGCCAGCGCAGGGATTACTGAAGCTTTCTTT. It codes for CASAGITEAFF.

V gene TRBV5-5 combines with J gene TRBJ2-7; TRBD2 aligns across 7 bases. This CDR3 is built from 13 residues. Germline loops: CDR1 SGHKS, CDR2 YYEKEE (reference sequence). V gave up 1 base and J gave up 4 bases; unmatched junction bases: 2. In nucleotides, the CDR3 is TGTGCCAGCAGCTTGAGGGAGGGATACGAGCAGTACTTC. Its translation is CASSLREGYEQYF.

The chain links TRBV2 to TRBJ2-5; 7 positions match TRBD1. The CDR3 loop spans 15 amino acids. Trimming removed 6 bases from V and 5 bases from J; junction bases left unmatched: 12. Germline V gene data show CDR1 as SNHLY and CDR2 as FYNNEI. The CDR3 loop reads CASSGTGQKWETQYF. Here the CDR3 DNA reads TGTGCCAGCAGCGGAACGGGACAGAAATGGGAGACCCAGTACTTC.

The CDR3 DNA sequence: TGTGCCAGCAGTTACGGACAGTATTACGAGCAGTACTTC. This translates into CASSYGQYYEQYF. V gene TRBV6-5 combines with J gene TRBJ2-5; D perhaps matches TRBD1 (6 bases). The assigned J gene may be wrong: the sequence end matches TRBJ2-7 better. The germline gives CDR1 MNHEY, CDR2 SVGAGI. This CDR3 spans 13 amino acids.

This clone was detected only once. Compared with germline, one end of the junction differs, possibly owing to a read error. The chain employs TRBV7-9 and TRBJ2-4; TRBD1 is a possible D gene (5 bases). This CDR3 comprises 15 residues. Looked up from germline, CDR1 is SEHNR and CDR2 is FQNEAQ (reference sequence). CDR3 coding DNA: TGTTCCAGCAGCTCTTGGACAAGAGCCAAAAACATTCAGTACTTC. Amino acid sequence: CSSSSWTRAKNIQYF.

This sequence joins TRBV7-9 and TRBJ2-7, with 7 bases fitting TRBD2. Germline values: CDR1 SEHNR, CDR2 FQNEAQ (reference sequence). This CDR3 comprises 15 residues. V gave up 5 bases and J gave up 2 bases; unmatched junction bases: 9. CDR3 in DNA: TGTGCCAGCAGCCCCGACGAGGGAGGGGCCTACGAGCAGTACTTC. As protein: CASSPDEGGAYEQYF.

V and J are TRBV27 and TRBJ2-3; D call uncertain. The ends were cut back, 6 bases at V and 0 bases at J, with 10 bases in the middle. The CDR3 runs to 14 residues. Germline CDR1 and CDR2: MNHEY and SMNVEV (reference sequence). This CDR3 is CASSKQTSTDTQYF. The CDR3 DNA reads TGTGCCAGCAGCAAACAAACCAGCACAGATACGCAGTATTTT.

This clone occurred a few times. This chain joins TRBV7-9 and TRBJ1-5, with D hard to call. Germline lookup yields CDR1 SEHNR and CDR2 FQNEAQ (reference sequence). CDR3 size: 14 residues. V lost 4 bases and J lost 4, with 11 bases in between. In DNA form, the CDR3 reads TGTGCCAGCAGCTCTTTTGGGCCAAATCAGCCCCAGCATTTT. It yields the protein CASSSFGPNQPQHF. The full variable domain, rest sourced from reference TRBV7-9 and TRBJ1-5, is DTGVSQNPRHKITKRGQNVTFRCDPISEHNRLYWYRQTLGQGPEFLTYFQNEAQLEKSRLLSDRFSAERPKGSFSTLEIQRTEQGDSAMYLCASSSFGPNQPQHFGDGTRLSIL.

The chain couples TRBV19 to TRBJ1-1, with D unclear. Trimming left V 9 bases short and J 3 bases short, with 17 bases between. CDR1 is LNHDA, CDR2 SQIVND, per germline (reference sequence). The CDR3 covers 14 residues. CDR3: CASGYRREHTEAFF. For the CDR3, the DNA is TGTGCCAGCGGTTATCGAAGGGAGCACACTGAAGCTTTCTTT.

In this sample, this clone turned up a few times. The V and J genes are TRBV28 and TRBJ2-7; weak D call: TRBD2 (6 bases). Trimming shortened V by 5 bases and J by 1 base, and 12 bases separated the two germline ends. The V gene's germline CDR1 is MDHEN and CDR2 SYDVKM. The CDR3 contains 14 residues. CDR3 region: CASSPGLSSYEQYF. The CDR3 DNA is TGTGCCAGCAGTCCTGGACTATCGTCCTACGAGCAGTACTTC.

This clone appeared once. The chain couples TRBV28 to TRBJ2-7; D perhaps matches TRBD2 (6 bases). The CDR3 length is 12 residues. Germline V gives CDR1 MDHEN, CDR2 SYDVKM. V dropped 6 bases and J dropped 7 bases, with 13 bases sitting between them. The CDR3 here is CASSSAGREQYF. CDR3 coding DNA: TGTGCCAGCAGCTCAGCAGGGAGGGAGCAGTACTTC.

This clone is a singleton in its sample. The V call is TRBV28, the J call TRBJ2-7; 11 bases fit TRBD1. Germline CDR1 and CDR2: MDHEN and SYDVKM. V shed 4 bases, J shed 2 bases, and the junction held 1 base outside the gene matches. The CDR3 runs to 14 residues. Written as DNA, the CDR3 is TGTGCCAGCAGTTGGGACAGGGGGACCTACGAGCAGTACTTC. It encodes CASSWDRGTYEQYF.

This clone occurred a few times. The rearrangement links TRBV6-1 to TRBJ1-4, with D possibly TRBD1 on 6 matching bases. Between the trimmed V and J ends, which lost 4 bases and 2 bases, there was a span of 11 bases. This CDR3 contains 15 residues. CDR1 MNHNS and CDR2 SASEGT come from the germline V gene. The CDR3 DNA is TGTGCCAGCAGTGGGGTGGGGGCCACTAATGAAAAACTGTTTTTT. Translating gives CASSGVGATNEKLFF.

This sequence joins TRBV12-2 and TRBJ1-5. TRBV12-2 is labeled a pseudogene. The CDR3 is 15 amino acids. The CDR3 DNA sequence: TGTGCAAGTCGCTTAGGTAGAAAGGGAGATCAGCCCCAGCATTTT. Translating gives CASRLGRKGDQPQHF.

The rearrangement links TRBV18 to TRBJ1-3, with 7 bases that match TRBD1. The trim removed 4 bases at V and 2 bases at J, leaving 2 bases unmatched. CDR1 and CDR2 (germline): KGHSH, LQKENI. This CDR3 region has 14 residues. The CDR3 DNA reads as TGTGCCAGCTCACTCCAGGGGGCTGGAAACACCATATATTTT. Encoded protein: CASSLQGAGNTIYF.

The chain recombines TRBV5-1 with TRBJ2-2; 13 bases agree with TRBD2. The germline V gene encodes CDR1 SGHRS and CDR2 YFSETQ. Trimming at V came to 8 bases and at J to 4 bases, leaving 8 bases not matched to a gene. The CDR3 is 16 residues long. CDR3 region: CASRTSGSWSTGELFF. The CDR3 coding sequence is TGCGCCAGTAGGACTAGCGGGAGTTGGTCCACCGGGGAGCTGTTTTTT.